This T cell receptor beta chain derives from a study of blood T cell repertoires in COVID-19. Turning to the study itself: PBMCs, B-cell-depleted T cells, or T cells were the source of the cDNA or gDNA that made up the material.

The ends were cut back, 0 bases at V and 1 base at J, with 9 bases in the middle. This CDR3 spans 15 amino acids. Germline V CDR1 and CDR2: LNHNV, YYDKDF (reference sequence). Original data processing: Using reference gene primer amplification, nucleated cell counts were estimated. Data came from immunoSEQ multiplex PCR; TCRdb stores just in-frame clones and leaves some out. V and J calls and clone size are those listed in that table; D and trimming were worked out from the DNA. Here the sample spans about 180,000 clones, more than 70% being singletons. The cohort comprised adults aged about 18 to 90 years residing in 20 to 30 US areas. Each participant's cohort was designated according to participant-reported clinical history.

The material sequenced was PBMCs or T cells enriched from blood (not recorded which). This receptor was taken from a woman aged 25 to 39 who had recovered from COVID-19. The chain combines TRBV15 with TRBJ1-1; D ambiguous. CDR3 sequence (DNA): TGTGCCACCAGCAGAGATCGTGAGGGGAACACTGAAGCTTTCTTT. It translates to CATSRDREGNTEAFF.